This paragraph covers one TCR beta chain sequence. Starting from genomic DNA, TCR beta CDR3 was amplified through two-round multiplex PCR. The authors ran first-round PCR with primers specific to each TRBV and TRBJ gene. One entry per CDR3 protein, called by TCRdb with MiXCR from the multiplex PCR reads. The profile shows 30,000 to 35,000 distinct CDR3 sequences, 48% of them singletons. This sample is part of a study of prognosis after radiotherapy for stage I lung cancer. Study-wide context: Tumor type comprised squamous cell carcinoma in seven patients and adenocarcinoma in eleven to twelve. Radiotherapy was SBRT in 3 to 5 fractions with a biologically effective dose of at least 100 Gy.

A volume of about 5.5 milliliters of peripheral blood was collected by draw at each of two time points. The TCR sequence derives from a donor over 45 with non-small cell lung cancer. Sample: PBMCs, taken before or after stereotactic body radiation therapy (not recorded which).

In DNA form, the CDR3 reads TGTGCCAGTACCGCCGGGACAGGGGGCGCAGGCTACACCTTC. Encoded protein: CASTAGTGGAGYTF. This chain uses TRBV19 with TRBJ1-2; 12 nucleotides agree with TRBD1. Germline V lookup: CDR1 LNHDA, CDR2 SQIVND (reference sequence). Germline trimming cut 7 bases from V and 8 bases from J; bases unmatched to any gene: 8. This CDR3 comprises 14 residues.